This TCR beta chain came from a study of Ad26.COV2.S vaccination and SARS-CoV-2 variants. Whole-study context: Intramuscularly, Ad26.COV2.S was given either once or twice, 56 days apart.

There are 15 residues in the CDR3. V lost 0 bases and J lost 3, with 12 bases in between. From germline, CDR1 is ENHRY and CDR2 SYGVKD. TCRdb keeps only in-frame clones here, not all; method: immunoSEQ multiplex PCR. This sample has about 320,000 clones; more than 70% occur once, and the top ten carry roughly 1.9%. To note about this clone: Antigen: not known.

General study points: Assessments of TCR breadth and depth may have underestimated the total T cell responses. Vaccine recipients surpassed placebo recipients in spike-specific TCR breadth.

Treatment indicated: over 15 received Ad26.COV2.S at low or high dose, single or two shots; about 5 received placebo; per-sample allocation not given. Day 63 after the first injection of vaccine or placebo was the sampling time. The source was peripheral blood, collected in a trial of Ad26.COV2.S vaccine versus placebo. The chain carries TRBV10-3 and TRBJ2-7; possible D gene TRBD1, 5 bases. The TCR was taken from a person between 18 and 65 years old who received the Ad26.COV2.S COVID-19 vaccine or a placebo. The CDR3 bases are TGTGCCATCAGTGAGTCAGGGGCGCAAGTCTACGAGCAGTACTTC. Translated, it gives CAISESGAQVYEQYF.